Many counts were recorded for the clone carrying this T cell receptor (beta chain). With a J-beta primer mix and a sample-barcoded 5' primer, a second PCR ran 7 to 11 cycles. Each cDNA molecule was tagged by a template-switch adaptor that had 12 random nucleotides. TCRdb analysed the 5' RACE reads with MiXCR anew, one entry per CDR3 protein. The sample has 1.5 million to 2 million distinct CDR3 sequences; 28% are singletons. The sample belongs to a study of blood T cells in healthy people across ages. Germline V gene data show CDR1 as SNHLY and CDR2 as FYNNEI. This CDR3 is built from 14 residues. V was shortened by 6 bases and J by 8 bases, with 17 bases between the two germline ends.

The specimen was blood. The chain carries TRBV2 and TRBJ2-1; TRBD2 is a possible D gene (6 bases). This TCR was recovered from a woman younger than 45 in good health. The CDR3 spells CASRELALDDEQFF. CDR3 nucleotides: TGTGCCAGCAGGGAACTAGCATTGGACGATGAGCAGTTCTTC.